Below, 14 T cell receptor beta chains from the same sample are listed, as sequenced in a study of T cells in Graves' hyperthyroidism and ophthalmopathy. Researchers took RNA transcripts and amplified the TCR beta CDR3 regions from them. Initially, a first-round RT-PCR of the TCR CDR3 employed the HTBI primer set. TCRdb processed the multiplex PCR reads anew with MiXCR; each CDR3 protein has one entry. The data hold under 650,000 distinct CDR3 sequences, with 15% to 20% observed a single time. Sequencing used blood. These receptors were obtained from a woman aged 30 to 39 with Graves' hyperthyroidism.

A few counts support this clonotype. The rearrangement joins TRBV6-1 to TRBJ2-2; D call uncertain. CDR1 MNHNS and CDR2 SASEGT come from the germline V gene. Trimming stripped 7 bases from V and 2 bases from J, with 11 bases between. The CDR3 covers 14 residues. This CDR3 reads CASNALLNTGELFF. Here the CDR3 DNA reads TGTGCCAGCAACGCGCTACTTAACACCGGGGAGCTGTTTTTT.

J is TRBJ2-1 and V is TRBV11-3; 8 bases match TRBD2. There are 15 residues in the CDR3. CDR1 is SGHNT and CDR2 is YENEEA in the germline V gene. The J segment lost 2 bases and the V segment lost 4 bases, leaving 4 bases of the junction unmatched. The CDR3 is CASSYSGSPYNEQFF. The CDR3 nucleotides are TGTGCCAGCAGCTACAGCGGGAGCCCCTACAATGAGCAGTTCTTC.

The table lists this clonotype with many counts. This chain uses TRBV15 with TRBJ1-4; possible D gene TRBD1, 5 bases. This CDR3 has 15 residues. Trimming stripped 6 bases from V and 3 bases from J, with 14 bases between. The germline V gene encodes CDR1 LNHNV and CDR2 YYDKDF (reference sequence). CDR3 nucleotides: TGTGCCACCAGTGTCTTCAGGGAGGCTAATGAAAAACTGTTTTTT. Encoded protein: CATSVFREANEKLFF.

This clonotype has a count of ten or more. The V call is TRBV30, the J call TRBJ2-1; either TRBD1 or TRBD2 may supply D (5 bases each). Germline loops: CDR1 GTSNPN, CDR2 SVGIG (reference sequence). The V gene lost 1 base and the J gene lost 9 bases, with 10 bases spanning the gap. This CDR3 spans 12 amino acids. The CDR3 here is CAWSDGTGEQFF. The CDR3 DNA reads TGTGCCTGGAGTGATGGGACGGGTGAGCAGTTCTTC.

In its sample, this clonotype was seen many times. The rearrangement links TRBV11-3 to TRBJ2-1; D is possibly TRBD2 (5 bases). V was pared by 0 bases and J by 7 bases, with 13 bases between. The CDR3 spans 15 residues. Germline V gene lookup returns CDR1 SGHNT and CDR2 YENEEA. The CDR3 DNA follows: TGTGCCAGCAGCTTAGATAAAACTAGAGGTAATGAGCAGTTCTTC. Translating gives CASSLDKTRGNEQFF.

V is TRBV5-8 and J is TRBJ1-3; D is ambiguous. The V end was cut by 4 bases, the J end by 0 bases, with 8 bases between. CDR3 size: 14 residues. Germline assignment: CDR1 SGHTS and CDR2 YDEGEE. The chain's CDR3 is CASSPNHSGNTIYF. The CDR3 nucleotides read TGTGCCAGCAGCCCGAATCACTCTGGAAACACCATATATTTT.

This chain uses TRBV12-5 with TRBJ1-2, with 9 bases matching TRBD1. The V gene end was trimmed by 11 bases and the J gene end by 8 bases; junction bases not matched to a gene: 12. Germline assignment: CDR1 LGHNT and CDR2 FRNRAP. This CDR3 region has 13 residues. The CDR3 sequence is CASGPGQGYGYTF. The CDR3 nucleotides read TGTGCTTCCGGGCCGGGACAGGGTTACGGCTACACCTTC.

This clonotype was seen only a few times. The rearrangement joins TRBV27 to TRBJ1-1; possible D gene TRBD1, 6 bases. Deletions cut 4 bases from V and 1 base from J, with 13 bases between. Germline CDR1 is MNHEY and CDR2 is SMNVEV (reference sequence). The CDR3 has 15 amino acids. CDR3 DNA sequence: TGTGCCAGCAGTTCACAAAGGGGGGCGAACACTGAAGCTTTCTTT. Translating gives CASSSQRGANTEAFF.

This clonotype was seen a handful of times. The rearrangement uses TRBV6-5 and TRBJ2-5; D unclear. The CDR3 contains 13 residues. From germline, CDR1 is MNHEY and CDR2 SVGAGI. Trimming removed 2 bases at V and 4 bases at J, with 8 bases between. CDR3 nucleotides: TGTGCCAGCAGTTACCCTAAAATAGAGACCCAGTACTTC. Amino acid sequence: CASSYPKIETQYF.

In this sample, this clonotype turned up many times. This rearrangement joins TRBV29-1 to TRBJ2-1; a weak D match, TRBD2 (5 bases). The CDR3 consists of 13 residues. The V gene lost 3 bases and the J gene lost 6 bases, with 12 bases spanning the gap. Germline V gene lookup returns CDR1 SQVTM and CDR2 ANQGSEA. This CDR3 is CSVDGFRGNEQFF. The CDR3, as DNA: TGCAGCGTTGATGGGTTCCGGGGCAATGAGCAGTTCTTC.

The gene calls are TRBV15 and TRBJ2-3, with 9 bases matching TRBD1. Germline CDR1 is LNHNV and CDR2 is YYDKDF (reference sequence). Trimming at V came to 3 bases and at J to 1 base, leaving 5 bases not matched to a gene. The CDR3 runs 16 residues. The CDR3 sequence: CATSSPGQGRTDTQYF. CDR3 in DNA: TGTGCCACCAGCAGTCCGGGACAGGGACGCACAGATACGCAGTATTTT.

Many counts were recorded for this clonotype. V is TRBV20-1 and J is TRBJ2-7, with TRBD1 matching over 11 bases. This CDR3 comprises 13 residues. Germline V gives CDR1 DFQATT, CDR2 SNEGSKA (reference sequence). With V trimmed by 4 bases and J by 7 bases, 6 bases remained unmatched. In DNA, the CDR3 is TGCAGTGCTACCGGGACAGGGGGGTGGGAGCAGTACTTC. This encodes CSATGTGGWEQYF.

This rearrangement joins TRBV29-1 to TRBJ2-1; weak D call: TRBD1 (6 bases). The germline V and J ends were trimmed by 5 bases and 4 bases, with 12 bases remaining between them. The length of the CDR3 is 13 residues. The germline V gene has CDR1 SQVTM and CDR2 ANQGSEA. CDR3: CSVSGQTYNEQFF. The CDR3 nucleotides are TGCAGCGTTTCCGGACAGACTTACAATGAGCAGTTCTTC.

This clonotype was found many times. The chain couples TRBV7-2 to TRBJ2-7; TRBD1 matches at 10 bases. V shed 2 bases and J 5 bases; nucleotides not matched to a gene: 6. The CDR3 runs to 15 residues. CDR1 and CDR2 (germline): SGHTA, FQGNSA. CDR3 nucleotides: TGTGCCAGCAGCTTATGGGGACAGGGGATCCACGAGCAGTACTTC. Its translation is CASSLWGQGIHEQYF.